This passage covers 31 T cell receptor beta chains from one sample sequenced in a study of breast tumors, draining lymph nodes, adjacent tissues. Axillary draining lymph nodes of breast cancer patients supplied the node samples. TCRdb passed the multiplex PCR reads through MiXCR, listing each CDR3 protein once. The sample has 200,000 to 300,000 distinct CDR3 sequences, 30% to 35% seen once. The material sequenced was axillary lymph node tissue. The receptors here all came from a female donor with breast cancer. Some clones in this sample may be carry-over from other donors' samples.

The DNA of the CDR3 is TGTGCCAGCAGTCGACGACAGTGGGCTCAGCCCCAGCATTTT. It encodes CASSRRQWAQPQHF. V is TRBV28 and J is TRBJ1-5; TRBD1 might be the D (5 bases). Germline loops: CDR1 MDHEN, CDR2 SYDVKM. V was clipped by 5 bases and J by 6 bases, with 14 bases between them. The CDR3 sequence is 14 residues long.

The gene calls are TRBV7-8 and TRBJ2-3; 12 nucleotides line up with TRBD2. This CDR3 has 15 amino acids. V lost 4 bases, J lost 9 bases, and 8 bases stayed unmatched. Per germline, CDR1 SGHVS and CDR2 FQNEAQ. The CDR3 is CASSWGTGLAGTQYF. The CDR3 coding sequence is TGTGCCAGCAGCTGGGGGACGGGACTAGCGGGCACGCAGTATTTT.

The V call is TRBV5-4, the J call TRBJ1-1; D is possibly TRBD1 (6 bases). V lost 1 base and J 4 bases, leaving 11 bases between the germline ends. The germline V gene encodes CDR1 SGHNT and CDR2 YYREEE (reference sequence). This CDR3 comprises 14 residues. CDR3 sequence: CASSLRGGGTEAFF. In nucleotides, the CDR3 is TGTGCCAGCAGCTTGAGAGGAGGGGGCACTGAAGCTTTCTTT. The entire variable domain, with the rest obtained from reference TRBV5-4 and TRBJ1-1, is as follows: ETGVTQSPTHLIKTRGQQVTLRCSSQSGHNTVSWYQQALGQGPQFIFQYYREEENGRGNFPPRFSGLQFPNYSSELNVNALELDDSALYLCASSLRGGGTEAFFGQGTRLTVV.

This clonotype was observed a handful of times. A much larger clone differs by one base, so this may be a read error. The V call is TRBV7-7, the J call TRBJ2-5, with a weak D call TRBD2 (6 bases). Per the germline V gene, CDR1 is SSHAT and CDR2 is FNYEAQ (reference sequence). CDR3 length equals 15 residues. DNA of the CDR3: TGTGCTAGCAGCTTAGCGGTGTCAGTTGGAGAGACCCAGCACTTC. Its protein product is CASSLAVSVGETQHF.

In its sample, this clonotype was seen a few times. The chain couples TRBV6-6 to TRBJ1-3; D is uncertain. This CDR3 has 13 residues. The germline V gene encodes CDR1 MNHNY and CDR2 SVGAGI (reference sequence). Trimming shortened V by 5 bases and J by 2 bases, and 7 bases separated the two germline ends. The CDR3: CASSAGAGNTIYF. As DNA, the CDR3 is TGTGCCAGCAGTGCCGGGGCTGGAAACACCATATATTTT.

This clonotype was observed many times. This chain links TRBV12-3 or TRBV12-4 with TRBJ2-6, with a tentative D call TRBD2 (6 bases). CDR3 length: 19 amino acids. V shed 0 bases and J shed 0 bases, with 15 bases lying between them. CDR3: CASSLARGGVYSGANVLTF. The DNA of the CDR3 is TGTGCCAGCAGTTTAGCGCGTGGCGGGGTATACTCTGGGGCCAACGTCCTGACTTTC.

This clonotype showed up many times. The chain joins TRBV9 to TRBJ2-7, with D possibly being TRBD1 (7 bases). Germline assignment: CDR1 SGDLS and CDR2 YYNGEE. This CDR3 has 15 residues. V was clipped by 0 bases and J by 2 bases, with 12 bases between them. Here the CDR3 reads CASSVGQGGTYEQYF. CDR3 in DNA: TGTGCCAGCAGCGTAGGCCAGGGGGGTACCTACGAGCAGTACTTC.

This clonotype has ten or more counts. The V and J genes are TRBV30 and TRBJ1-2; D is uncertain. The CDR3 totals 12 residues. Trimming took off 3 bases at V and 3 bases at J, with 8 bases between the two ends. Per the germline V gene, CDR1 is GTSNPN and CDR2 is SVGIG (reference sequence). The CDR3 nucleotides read TGTGCCTGGAGAAGGAGTGACTATGGCTACACCTTC. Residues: CAWRRSDYGYTF.

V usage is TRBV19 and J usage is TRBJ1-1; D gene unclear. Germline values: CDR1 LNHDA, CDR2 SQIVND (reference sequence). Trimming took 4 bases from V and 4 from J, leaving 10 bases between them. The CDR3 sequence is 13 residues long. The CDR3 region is CASSTPEGTEAFF. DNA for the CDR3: TGTGCCAGTAGTACGCCGGAGGGCACTGAAGCTTTCTTT.

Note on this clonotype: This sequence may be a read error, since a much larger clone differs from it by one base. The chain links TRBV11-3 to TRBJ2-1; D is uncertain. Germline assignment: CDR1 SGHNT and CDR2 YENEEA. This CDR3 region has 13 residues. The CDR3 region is CASGFGKGLEQFF. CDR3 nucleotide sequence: TGTGCCAGCGGCTTCGGTAAGGGCCTTGAGCAGTTCTTC.

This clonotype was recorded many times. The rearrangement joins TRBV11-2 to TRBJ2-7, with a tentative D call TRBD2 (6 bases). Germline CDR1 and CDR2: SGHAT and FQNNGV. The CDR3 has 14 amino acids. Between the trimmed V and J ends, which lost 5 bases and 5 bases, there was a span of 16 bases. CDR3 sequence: CASSLERARHEQYF. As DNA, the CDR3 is TGTGCCAGCAGCCTTGAGCGGGCGCGCCACGAGCAGTACTTC.

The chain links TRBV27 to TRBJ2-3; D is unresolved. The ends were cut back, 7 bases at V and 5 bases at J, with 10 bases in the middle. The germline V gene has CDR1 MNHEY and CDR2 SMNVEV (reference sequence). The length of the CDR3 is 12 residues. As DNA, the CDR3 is TGTGCCAGCAAGCCGTTAGGAGATACGCAGTATTTT. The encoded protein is CASKPLGDTQYF.

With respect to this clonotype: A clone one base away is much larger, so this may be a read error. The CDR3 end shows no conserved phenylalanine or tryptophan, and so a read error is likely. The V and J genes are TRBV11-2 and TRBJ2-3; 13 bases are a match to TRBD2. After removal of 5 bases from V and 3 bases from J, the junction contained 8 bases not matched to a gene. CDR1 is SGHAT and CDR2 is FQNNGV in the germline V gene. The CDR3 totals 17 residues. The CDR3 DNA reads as TGTGCCAGCAGCCACGGACTAGCGGGAGTTGGAACAGATACGCAGTATCTT. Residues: CASSHGLAGVGTDTQYL.

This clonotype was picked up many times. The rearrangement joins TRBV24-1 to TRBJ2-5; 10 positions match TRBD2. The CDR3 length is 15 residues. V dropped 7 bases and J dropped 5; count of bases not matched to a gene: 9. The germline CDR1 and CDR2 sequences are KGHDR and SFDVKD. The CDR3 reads CATSVAGGHGETQYF. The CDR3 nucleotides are TGTGCCACCAGCGTAGCGGGAGGCCACGGGGAGACCCAGTACTTC.

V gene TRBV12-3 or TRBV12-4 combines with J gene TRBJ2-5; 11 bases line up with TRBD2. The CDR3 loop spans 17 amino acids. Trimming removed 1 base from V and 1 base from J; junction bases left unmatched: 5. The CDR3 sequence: CASSLVVGTSGQETQYF. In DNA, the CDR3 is TGTGCCAGCAGTTTAGTCGTCGGGACTAGCGGCCAAGAGACCCAGTACTTC.

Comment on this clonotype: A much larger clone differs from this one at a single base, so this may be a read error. The CDR3 sequence: CASSHRQNYGYTF. For the CDR3, the DNA is TGTGCCAGCAGTCACAGACAGAACTATGGCTACACCTTC. V is TRBV6-6 and J is TRBJ1-2, with D possibly TRBD1 on 5 matching bases. V lost 5 bases to trimming and J lost 2 bases, with 9 bases between them. This CDR3 spans 13 amino acids. The V gene's germline CDR1 is MNHNY and CDR2 SVGAGI (reference sequence).

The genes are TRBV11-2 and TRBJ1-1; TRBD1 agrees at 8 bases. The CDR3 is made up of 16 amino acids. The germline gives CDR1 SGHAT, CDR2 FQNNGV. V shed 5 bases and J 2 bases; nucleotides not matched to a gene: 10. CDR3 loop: CASSLPGGTGNTEAFF. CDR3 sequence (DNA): TGTGCCAGCAGCCTCCCTGGGGGGACAGGCAACACTGAAGCTTTCTTT.

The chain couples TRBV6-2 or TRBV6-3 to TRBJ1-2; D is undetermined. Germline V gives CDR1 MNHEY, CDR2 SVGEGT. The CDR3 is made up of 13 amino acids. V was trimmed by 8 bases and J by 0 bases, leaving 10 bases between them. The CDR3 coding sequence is TGTGCCAGCTCAGCCTCTTCTAACTATGGCTACACCTTC. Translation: CASSASSNYGYTF.

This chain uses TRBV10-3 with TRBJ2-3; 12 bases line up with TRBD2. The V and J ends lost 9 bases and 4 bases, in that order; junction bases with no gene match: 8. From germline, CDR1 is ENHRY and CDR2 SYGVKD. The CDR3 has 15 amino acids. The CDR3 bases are TGTGCCATAGCGACTAGCGGGAGCCCCCCAGATACGCAGTATTTT. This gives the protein CAIATSGSPPDTQYF.

The chain's CDR3 is CATSRDHVTGRLCSGNTIYF. For the CDR3, the DNA is TGTGCCACCAGCAGAGATCACGTTACGGGGAGGCTGTGCTCTGGAAACACCATATATTTT. V usage is TRBV15 and J usage is TRBJ1-3; D ambiguous. This CDR3 is 20 amino acids long. Between the trimmed V and J ends, which lost 0 bases and 0 bases, there was a span of 21 bases. Per germline, CDR1 LNHNV and CDR2 YYDKDF (reference sequence).

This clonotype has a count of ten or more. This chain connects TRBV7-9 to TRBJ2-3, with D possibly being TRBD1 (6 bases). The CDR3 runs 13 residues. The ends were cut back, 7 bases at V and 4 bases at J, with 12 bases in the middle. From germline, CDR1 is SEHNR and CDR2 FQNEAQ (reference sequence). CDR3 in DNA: TGTGCCAGCAACTACAGGGAACCAGATACGCAGTATTTT. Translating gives CASNYREPDTQYF.

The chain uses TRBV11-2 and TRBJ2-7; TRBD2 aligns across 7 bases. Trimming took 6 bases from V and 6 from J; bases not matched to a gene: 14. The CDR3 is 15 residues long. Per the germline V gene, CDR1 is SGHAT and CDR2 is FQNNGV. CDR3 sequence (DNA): TGTGCCAGCAGACCCGGGGGGACTCCCGCGGGCGAGCAGTACTTC. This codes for CASRPGGTPAGEQYF.

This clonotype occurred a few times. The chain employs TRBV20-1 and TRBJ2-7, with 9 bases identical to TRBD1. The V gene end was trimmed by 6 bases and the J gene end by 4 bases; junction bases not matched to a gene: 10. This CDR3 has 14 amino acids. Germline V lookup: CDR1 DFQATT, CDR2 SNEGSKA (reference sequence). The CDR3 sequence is CSAGLDRGVYEQYF. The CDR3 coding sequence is TGCAGTGCGGGATTGGACAGGGGCGTTTACGAGCAGTACTTC.

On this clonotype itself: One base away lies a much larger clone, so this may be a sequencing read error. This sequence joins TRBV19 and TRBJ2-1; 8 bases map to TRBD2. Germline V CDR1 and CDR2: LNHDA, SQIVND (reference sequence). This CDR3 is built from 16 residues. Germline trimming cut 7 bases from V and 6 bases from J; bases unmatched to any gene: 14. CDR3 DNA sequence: TGTGCCAGTACCCCTTCTCGGGGGGGTAGCTTCAATGAGCAGTTCTTC. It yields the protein CASTPSRGGSFNEQFF.

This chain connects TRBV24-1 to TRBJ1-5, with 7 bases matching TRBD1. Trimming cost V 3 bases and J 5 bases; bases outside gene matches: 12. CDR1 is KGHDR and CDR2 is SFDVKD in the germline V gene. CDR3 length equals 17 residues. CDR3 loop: CATSDPGTGDRYQPQHF. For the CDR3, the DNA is TGTGCCACCAGTGATCCGGGCACAGGGGATAGATATCAGCCCCAGCATTTT.

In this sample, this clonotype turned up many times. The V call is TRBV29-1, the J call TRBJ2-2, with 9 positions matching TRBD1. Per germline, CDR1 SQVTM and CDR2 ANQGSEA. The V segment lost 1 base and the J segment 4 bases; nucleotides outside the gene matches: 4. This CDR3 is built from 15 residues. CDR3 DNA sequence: TGCAGCGTTGAAGGAGGGACAGGGACCACCGGGGAGCTGTTTTTT. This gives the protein CSVEGGTGTTGELFF.

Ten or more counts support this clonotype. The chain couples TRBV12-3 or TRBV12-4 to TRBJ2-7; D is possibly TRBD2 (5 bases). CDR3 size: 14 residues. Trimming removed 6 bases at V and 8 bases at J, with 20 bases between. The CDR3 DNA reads TGTGCCAGCAGCTTGGACTCCGAACGGGGAAAGCAGTACTTC. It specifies CASSLDSERGKQYF.

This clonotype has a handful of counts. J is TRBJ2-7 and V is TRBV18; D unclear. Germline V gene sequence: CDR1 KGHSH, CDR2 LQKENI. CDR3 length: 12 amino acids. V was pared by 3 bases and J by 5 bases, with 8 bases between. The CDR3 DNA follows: TGTGCCAGCTCACCCAGGAGCGACGAGCAGTACTTC. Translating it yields CASSPRSDEQYF.

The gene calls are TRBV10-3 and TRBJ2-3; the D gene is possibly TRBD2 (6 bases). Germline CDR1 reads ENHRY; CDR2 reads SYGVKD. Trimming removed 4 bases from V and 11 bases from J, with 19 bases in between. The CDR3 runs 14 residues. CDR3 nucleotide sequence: TGTGCCATCAGTGGGCTAGCGCACTACAATGAGCAGTATTTT. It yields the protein CAISGLAHYNEQYF.

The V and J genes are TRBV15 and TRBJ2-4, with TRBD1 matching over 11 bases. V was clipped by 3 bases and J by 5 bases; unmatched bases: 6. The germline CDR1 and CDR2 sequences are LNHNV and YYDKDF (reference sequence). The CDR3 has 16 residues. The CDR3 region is CATSRGGGQGENIQYF. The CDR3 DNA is TGTGCCACCAGCAGGGGTGGGGGACAGGGGGAAAACATTCAGTACTTC.

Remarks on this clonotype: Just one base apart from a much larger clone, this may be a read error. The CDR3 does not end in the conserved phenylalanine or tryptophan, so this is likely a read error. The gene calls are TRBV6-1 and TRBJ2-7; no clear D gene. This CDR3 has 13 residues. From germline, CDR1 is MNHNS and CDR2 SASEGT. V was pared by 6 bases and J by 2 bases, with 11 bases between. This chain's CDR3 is CASSPKVAYEQYS. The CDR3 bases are TGTGCCAGCAGCCCCAAGGTAGCCTACGAGCAGTACTCC.